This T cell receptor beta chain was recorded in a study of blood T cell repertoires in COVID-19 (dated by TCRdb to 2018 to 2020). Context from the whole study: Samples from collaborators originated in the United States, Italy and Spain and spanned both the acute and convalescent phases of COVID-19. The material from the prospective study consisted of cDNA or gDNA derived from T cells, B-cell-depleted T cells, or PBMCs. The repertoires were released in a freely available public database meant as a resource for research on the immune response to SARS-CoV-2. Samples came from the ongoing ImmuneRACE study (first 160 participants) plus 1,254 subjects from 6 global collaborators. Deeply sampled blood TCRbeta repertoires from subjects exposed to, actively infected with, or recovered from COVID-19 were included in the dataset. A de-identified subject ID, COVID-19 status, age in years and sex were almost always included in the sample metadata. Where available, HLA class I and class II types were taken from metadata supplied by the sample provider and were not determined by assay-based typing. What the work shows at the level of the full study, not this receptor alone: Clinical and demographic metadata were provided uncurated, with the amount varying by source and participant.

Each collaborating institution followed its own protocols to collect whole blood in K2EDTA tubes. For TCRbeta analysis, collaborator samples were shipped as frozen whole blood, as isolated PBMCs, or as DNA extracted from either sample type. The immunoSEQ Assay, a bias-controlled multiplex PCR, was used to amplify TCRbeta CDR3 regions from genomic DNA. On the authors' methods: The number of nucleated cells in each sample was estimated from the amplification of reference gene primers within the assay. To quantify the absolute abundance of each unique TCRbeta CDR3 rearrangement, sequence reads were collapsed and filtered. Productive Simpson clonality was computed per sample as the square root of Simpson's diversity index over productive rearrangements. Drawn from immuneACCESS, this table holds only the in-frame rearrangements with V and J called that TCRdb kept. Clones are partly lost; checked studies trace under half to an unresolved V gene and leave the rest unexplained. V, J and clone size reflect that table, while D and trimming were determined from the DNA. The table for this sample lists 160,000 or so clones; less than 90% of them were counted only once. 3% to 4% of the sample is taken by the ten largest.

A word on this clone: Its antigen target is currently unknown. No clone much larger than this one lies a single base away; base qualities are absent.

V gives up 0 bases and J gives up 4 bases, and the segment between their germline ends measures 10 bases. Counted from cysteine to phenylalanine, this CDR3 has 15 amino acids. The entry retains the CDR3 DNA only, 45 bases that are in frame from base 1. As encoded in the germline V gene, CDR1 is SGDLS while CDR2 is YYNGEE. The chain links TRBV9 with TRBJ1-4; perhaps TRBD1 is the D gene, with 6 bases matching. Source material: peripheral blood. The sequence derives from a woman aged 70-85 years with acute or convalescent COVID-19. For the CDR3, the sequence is CASSVGPGDNEKLFF. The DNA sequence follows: TGTGCCAGCAGCGTAGGGCCAGGGGATAATGAAAAACTGTTTTTT.